A selection of T cell receptor beta chains follows, all from one sample in a study of blood T cell repertoires in COVID-19. Assay: immunoSEQ multiplex PCR; the TCRdb copy retains only in-frame clones and omits some. This sample has 60,000 to 90,000 clones; around 67% occur once, and the top ten carry roughly 2.6%. Sample: peripheral blood. The receptors shown here come from a human donor with acute or convalescent COVID-19. The donor label of this sample is uncertain. Each CDR3 is given with its conserved first and last residue. The D gene is left open where the match is weak. Size values are once, few and many counts, or a class for expanded clones, and some rows have none.

TGTGCCAGCAGCCAAGGGCCACTTTTGGATCCCACAACCAACACCATATATTTT,CASSQGPLLDPTTNTIYF,TRBJ1-3,.,.,TRBV16,18
TGTGCCAGCAGACCCCCCCGGGTGGGTTCACCCCTCCACTTT,CASRPPRVGSPLHF,TRBJ1-6,.,.,TRBV28,14
TGTGCCAGCAGCCTGAACACCGGGGAGCTGTTTTTT,CASSLNTGELFF,TRBJ2-2,.,.,TRBV6-5,12
TGTGCCAGCAGCGGGACAAGCTACGAGCAGTACTTC,CASSGTSYEQYF,TRBJ2-7,.,.,TRBV7-9,12
TGTGCCAGCAGTTACTCGGGGGGAACTGAAGCTTTCTTT,CASSYSGGTEAFF,TRBJ1-1,.,.,TRBV6-2/TRBV6-3,13
TGTGCCAGCAGCAGGTCCATTCTAGCCAAAAACATTCAGTACTTC,CASSRSILAKNIQYF,TRBJ2-4,.,.,TRBV28,15
TGCGCCAGCAGCCAAGGACTAGCGGGAGTTTCAGATACGCAGTATTTT,CASSQGLAGVSDTQYF,TRBJ2-3,TRBD2,.,TRBV4-3,16
TGTGCCAGCAGCTTAGGCGGTTCCCGAGAGACCCAGTACTTC,CASSLGGSRETQYF,TRBJ2-5,.,.,TRBV7-9,14
TGTGCCAGTAGTGCTACCCGGGACAGGGTAAATTCACCCCTCCACTTT,CASSATRDRVNSPLHF,TRBJ1-6,TRBD1,few,TRBV19,16
TGTGCCAGCAGATTAACAGGGGCGGGTTACGTAGCTTTCTTT,CASRLTGAGYVAFF,TRBJ1-1,TRBD1,.,TRBV5-6,14
TGTGCCAGCAGCCAAGAGGGCCTAGGAGGTTACGAGCAGTACTTC,CASSQEGLGGYEQYF,TRBJ2-7,.,.,TRBV3-1/TRBV3-2,15
TGTGCCTGGAGTTCCGGGACTAGCGGGAGGTTAGAGACCCAGTACTTC,CAWSSGTSGRLETQYF,TRBJ2-5,TRBD2,.,TRBV30,16
TGTGCCAGCAGCCCCCAACAGGGGTTCGGAAACACCATATATTTT,CASSPQQGFGNTIYF,TRBJ1-3,TRBD1,.,TRBV7-2,15
TGTGCCAGCCGCACGGACAGGCCGACCGGGGAGCTGTTTTTT,CASRTDRPTGELFF,TRBJ2-2,TRBD1,once,TRBV6-5,14
TGTGCCAGCAGCTTTCGTACAGGGGGCTACGAGCAGTACTTC,CASSFRTGGYEQYF,TRBJ2-7,TRBD1,few,TRBV7-2,14
TGTGCCTGGAGTAATCAGTTTTTGCCCCTCCACTTT,CAWSNQFLPLHF,TRBJ1-6,.,.,TRBV30,12
TGCGCCAGCAGCTTGGCTCAGGGTTCAGGCACTGAAGCTTTCTTT,CASSLAQGSGTEAFF,TRBJ1-1,.,.,TRBV5-1,15
TGCGCCAGCAATTTAGGAACAGCTAACTATGGCTACACCTTC,CASNLGTANYGYTF,TRBJ1-2,.,.,TRBV5-1,14
TGCGCCAGCAGCTCGGCGGGACAGCGCACAGATACGCAGTATTTT,CASSSAGQRTDTQYF,TRBJ2-3,.,.,TRBV5-1,15
TGTGCCAGCAGCCAAGTGGCAGTTAATTCACCCCTCCACTTT,CASSQVAVNSPLHF,TRBJ1-6,.,.,TRBV14,14